Following are 8 T cell receptor beta chains from one sample sequenced in a study of cytomegalovirus exposure and HLA in healthy donors. Primers: 60 Vbeta forward and 13 Jbeta reverse. The data were produced by immunoSEQ multiplex PCR, yet TCRdb's version contains in-frame clones alone and is incomplete. There are 100,000 to 150,000 clones in the sample; about 74% occur only once, and 0.75% to 0.95% lies in the top ten. Material: PBMCs. The origin of the receptors is a woman aged 60 to 75 in good health and CMV-seronegative.

This chain uses TRBV5-5 with TRBJ1-1, with a tentative D call TRBD1 (5 bases). The length of the CDR3 is 16 residues. Trimming removed 0 bases from V and 3 bases from J, with 15 bases in between. Germline CDR1 reads SGHKS; CDR2 reads YYEKEE (reference sequence). DNA of the CDR3: TGTGCCAGCAGCTTGGTGGTTGGGGCTGGCGACACTGAAGCTTTCTTT. Its protein product is CASSLVVGAGDTEAFF.

The V gene is TRBV10-2, the J gene TRBJ2-5; no clear D. The CDR3 sequence is 14 residues long. V gave up 4 bases and J gave up 4 bases, with 13 bases separating them. Germline V gene sequence: CDR1 WSHSY, CDR2 SAAADI. The CDR3 bases are TGCGCCAGCAGTGCGGTCTCTCTCGGAGAGACCCAGTACTTC. Translation: CASSAVSLGETQYF.

The chain carries TRBV13 and TRBJ1-6; 9 nucleotides align to TRBD1. Germline V lookup: CDR1 PRHDT, CDR2 FYEKMQ (reference sequence). The CDR3 has 16 residues. V was pared by 4 bases and J by 7 bases, with 8 bases of the junction left unmatched. The CDR3 is CASSSGTGHGNSPLHF. DNA for the CDR3: TGTGCCAGCAGCTCCGGGACAGGGCATGGGAATTCACCCCTCCACTTT.

The DNA of the CDR3 is TGTGCCAGCAGCGTCCGGGATAAGGGGGCCGGGGAGCTGTTTTTT. This gives the protein CASSVRDKGAGELFF. This chain connects TRBV9 to TRBJ2-2; tentative D call: TRBD1 (6 bases). CDR1 and CDR2 (germline): SGDLS, YYNGEE. There are 15 residues in the CDR3. V was clipped by 2 bases and J by 6 bases, with 14 bases between them.

V gene TRBV7-9 combines with J gene TRBJ1-5; a possible D gene is TRBD1 (5 bases). CDR3 length: 14 residues. V dropped 3 bases and J dropped 15 bases, with 21 bases sitting between them. From germline, CDR1 is SEHNR and CDR2 FQNEAQ (reference sequence). The CDR3 nucleotides are TGTGCCAGCAGCTTGGGGGACTGGGGCCCGGAAAGGCATTTT. As protein: CASSLGDWGPERHF.

The rearrangement joins TRBV19 to TRBJ1-5; TRBD1 agrees at 9 bases. The germline CDR1 and CDR2 sequences are LNHDA and SQIVND (reference sequence). J gave up 5 bases and V 6 bases, and 8 bases lay outside the gene matches. The CDR3 has 15 residues. CDR3 bases: TGTGCCAGTAGCGATACAGGGGGCGGGTATCAGCCCCAGCATTTT. This gives the protein CASSDTGGGYQPQHF.

This chain links TRBV28 with TRBJ2-3; weak D call: TRBD1 (6 bases). V lost 5 bases and J lost 0, with 15 bases in between. CDR1 is MDHEN, CDR2 SYDVKM, per germline. The CDR3 is 16 amino acids. CDR3 coding DNA: TGTGCCAGCAGTAGGGGGACACTAACTAGCACAGATACGCAGTATTTT. Amino acid sequence: CASSRGTLTSTDTQYF.

Concerning this clone: The junction does not match germline at one end; this may be a read error. The chain joins TRBV7-3 to TRBJ1-1; tentative D call: TRBD1 (6 bases). CDR3 length: 13 residues. Germline V gene sequence: CDR1 SGHTA, CDR2 FQGTGA. The CDR3 is CASSLIGTKEASF. As DNA, the CDR3 is TGTGCCAGCAGCTTAATCGGGACAAAGGAAGCTTCCTTT.